Shown below are 8 T cell receptor beta chains from a single sample sequenced in a study of metastatic and nonmetastatic thyroid tumors. TCRdb ran MiXCR on the PCR reads. Among about 35,000 clones listed, approximately 20% were seen once. Not a single patient had been given any form of treatment at any point before undergoing thyroid surgery. The sequenced sample was blood. These receptors all come from a female donor with papillary thyroid cancer or a benign thyroid nodule (not recorded which). Some clones in this sample may be carry-over from other donors' samples.

This clone was recorded many times. This sequence joins TRBV10-3 and TRBJ1-5; D is unclear. The CDR3 is 13 amino acids. V shed 4 bases and J shed 2 bases, with 6 bases lying between them. Germline V gene sequence: CDR1 ENHRY, CDR2 SYGVKD. For the CDR3, the DNA is TGTGCCATCAGTGTTACGGGCAATCAGCCCCAGCATTTT. Its translation is CAISVTGNQPQHF.

This clone was seen ten or more times. The rearrangement joins TRBV9 to TRBJ2-1; a possible D gene is TRBD2 (5 bases). The CDR3 sequence is 13 residues long. Looked up from germline, CDR1 is SGDLS and CDR2 is YYNGEE. V was cut by 3 bases and J by 3 bases, with 7 bases left in between. DNA of the CDR3: TGTGCCAGCAGCGGGGGAGACTACAATGAGCAGTTCTTC. It translates to CASSGGDYNEQFF.

This clone was seen more than once but under ten times. J is TRBJ2-1 and V is TRBV27, with TRBD2 matching over 9 bases. The germline gives CDR1 MNHEY, CDR2 SMNVEV (reference sequence). This CDR3 has 17 residues. V dropped 7 bases and J dropped 4; count of bases not matched to a gene: 14. The CDR3 region has the DNA TGTGCCAGCATTTCGTCGATAGGGACTAGCCTATACAATGAGCAGTTCTTC. It is translated as CASISSIGTSLYNEQFF.

The V call is TRBV2, the J call TRBJ2-2; the D is unclear. V shed 1 base and J shed 5 bases, with 11 bases lying between them. Germline V gives CDR1 SNHLY, CDR2 FYNNEI. This CDR3 is built from 15 residues. CDR3 nucleotides: TGTGCCAGCAGTGAAGTTACTCCCTCAACCGGGGAGCTGTTTTTT. It codes for CASSEVTPSTGELFF.

This clone has ten or more counts. In the same sample, other DNA sequences code for this CDR3. The chain recombines TRBV19 with TRBJ2-6, with TRBD1 identical over 11 bases. The V and J ends lost 5 bases and 3 bases, in that order; junction bases with no gene match: 6. This CDR3 is 17 amino acids long. Germline-derived CDR1 and CDR2 are LNHDA and SQIVND (reference sequence). The CDR3 DNA sequence: TGTGCCAGTAGTCTAGGGACAGGGGGTATTGGGGCCAACGTCCTGACTTTC. Translation gives CASSLGTGGIGANVLTF.

This sequence joins TRBV18 and TRBJ2-1; possibly TRBD2 for D (5 bases). CDR3 length: 13 residues. The germline V gene encodes CDR1 KGHSH and CDR2 LQKENI. Trimming stripped 1 base from V and 9 bases from J, with 10 bases between. CDR3 coding DNA: TGTGCCAGCTCACCACAGTCTAGCTCTGAGCAGTTCTTC. Protein: CASSPQSSSEQFF.

Many counts were recorded for this clone. This CDR3 reads CASSQVSGRDTQYF. The CDR3 DNA reads as TGTGCCAGCAGCCAAGTAAGCGGGAGGGATACGCAGTATTTT. The rearrangement joins TRBV3-1 to TRBJ2-3; 9 bases line up with TRBD2. J was trimmed by 6 bases and V by 1 base; bases with no gene match: 2. The CDR3 is made up of 14 amino acids. Germline loops: CDR1 LGHDT, CDR2 YNNKEL (reference sequence).

This clone came up a few times. The rearrangement joins TRBV7-9 to TRBJ2-1; D gene ambiguous. The CDR3 has 12 residues. V was cut by 6 bases and J by 13 bases, with 16 bases left in between. The germline gives CDR1 SEHNR, CDR2 FQNEAQ (reference sequence). CDR3 sequence: CASRSTASYQFF. The CDR3, as DNA: TGTGCCAGCAGGTCTACGGCCAGCTATCAGTTCTTC.